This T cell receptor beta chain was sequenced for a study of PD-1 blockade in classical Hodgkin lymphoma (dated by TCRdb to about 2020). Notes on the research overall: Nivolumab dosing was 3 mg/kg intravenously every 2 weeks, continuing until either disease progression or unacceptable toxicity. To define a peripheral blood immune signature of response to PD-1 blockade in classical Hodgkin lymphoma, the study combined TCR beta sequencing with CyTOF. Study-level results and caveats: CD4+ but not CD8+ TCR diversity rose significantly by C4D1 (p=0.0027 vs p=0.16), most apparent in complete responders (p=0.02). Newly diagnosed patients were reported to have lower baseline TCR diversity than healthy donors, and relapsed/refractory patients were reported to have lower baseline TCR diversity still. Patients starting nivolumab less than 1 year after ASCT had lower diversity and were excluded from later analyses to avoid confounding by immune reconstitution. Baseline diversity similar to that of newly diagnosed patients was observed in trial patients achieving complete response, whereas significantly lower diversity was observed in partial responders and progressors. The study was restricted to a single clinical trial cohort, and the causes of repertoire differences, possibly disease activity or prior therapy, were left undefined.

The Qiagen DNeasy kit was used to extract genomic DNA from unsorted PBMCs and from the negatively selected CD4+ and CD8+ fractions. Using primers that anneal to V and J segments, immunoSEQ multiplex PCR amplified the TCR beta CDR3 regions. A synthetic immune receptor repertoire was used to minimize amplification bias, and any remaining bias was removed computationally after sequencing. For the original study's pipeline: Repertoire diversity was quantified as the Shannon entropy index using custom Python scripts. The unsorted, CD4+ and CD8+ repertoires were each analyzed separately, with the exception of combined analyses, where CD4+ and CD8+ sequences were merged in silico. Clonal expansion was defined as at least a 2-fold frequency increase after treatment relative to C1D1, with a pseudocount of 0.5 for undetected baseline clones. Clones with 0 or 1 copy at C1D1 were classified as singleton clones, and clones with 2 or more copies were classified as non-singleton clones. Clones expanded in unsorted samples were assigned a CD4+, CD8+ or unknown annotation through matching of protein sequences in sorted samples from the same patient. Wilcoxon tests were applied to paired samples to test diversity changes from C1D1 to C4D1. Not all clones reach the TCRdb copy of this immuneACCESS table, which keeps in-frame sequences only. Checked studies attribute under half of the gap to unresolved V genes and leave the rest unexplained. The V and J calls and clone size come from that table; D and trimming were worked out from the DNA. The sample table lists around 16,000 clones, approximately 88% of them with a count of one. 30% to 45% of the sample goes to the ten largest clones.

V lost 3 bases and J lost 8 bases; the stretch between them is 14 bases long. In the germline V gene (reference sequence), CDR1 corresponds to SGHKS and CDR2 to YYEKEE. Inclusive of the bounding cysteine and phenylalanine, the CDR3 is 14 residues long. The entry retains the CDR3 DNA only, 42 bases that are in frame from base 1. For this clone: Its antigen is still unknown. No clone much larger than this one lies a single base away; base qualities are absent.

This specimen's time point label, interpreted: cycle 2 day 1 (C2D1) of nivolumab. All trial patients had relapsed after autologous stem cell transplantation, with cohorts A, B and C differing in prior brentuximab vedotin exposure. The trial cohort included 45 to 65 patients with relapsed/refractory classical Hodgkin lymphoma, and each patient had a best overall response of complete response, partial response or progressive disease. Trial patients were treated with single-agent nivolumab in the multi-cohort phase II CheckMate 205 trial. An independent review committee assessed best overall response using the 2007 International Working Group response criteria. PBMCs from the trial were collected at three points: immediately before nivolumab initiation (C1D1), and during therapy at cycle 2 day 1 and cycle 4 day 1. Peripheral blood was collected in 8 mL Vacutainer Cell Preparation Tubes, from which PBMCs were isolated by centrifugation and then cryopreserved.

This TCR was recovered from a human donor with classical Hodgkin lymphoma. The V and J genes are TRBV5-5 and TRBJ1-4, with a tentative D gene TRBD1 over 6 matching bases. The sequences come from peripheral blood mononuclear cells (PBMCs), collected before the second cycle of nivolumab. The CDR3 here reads CASSSQGFREKLFF. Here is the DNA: TGTGCCAGCAGCTCACAGGGCTTCCGAGAAAAACTGTTTTTT.